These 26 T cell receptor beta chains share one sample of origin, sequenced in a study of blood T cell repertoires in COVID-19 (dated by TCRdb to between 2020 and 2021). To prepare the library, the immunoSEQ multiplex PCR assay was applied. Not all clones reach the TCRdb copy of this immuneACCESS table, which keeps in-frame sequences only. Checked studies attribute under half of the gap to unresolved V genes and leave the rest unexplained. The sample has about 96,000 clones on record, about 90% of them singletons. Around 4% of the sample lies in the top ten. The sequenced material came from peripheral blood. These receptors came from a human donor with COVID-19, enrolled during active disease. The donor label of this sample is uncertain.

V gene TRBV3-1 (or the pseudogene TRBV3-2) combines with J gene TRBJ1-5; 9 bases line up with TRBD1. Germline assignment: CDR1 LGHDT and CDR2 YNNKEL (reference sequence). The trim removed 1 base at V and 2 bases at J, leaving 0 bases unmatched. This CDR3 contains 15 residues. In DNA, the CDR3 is TGTGCCAGCAGCCAAGGACAGGGGGGCAATCAGCCCCAGCATTTT. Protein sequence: CASSQGQGGNQPQHF.

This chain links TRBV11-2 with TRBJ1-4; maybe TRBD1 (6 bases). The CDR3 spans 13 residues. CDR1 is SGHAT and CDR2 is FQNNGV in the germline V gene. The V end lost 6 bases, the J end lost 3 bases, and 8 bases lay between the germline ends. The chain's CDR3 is CASRQGANEKLFF. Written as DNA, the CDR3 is TGTGCCAGCAGACAGGGAGCTAATGAAAAACTGTTTTTT.

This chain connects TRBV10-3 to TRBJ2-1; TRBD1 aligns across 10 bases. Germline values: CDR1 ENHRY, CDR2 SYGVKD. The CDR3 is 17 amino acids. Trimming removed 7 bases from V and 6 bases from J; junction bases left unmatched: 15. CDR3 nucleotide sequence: TGTGCCATCACTAAAGCAAATTCCGGGACAGGGGTCAATGAGCAGTTCTTC. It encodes CAITKANSGTGVNEQFF.

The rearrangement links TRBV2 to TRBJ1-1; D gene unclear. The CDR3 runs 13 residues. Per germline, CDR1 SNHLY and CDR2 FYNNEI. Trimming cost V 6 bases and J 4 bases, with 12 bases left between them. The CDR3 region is CASRREVRTEAFF. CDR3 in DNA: TGTGCCAGCAGGAGGGAAGTGCGCACTGAAGCTTTCTTT.

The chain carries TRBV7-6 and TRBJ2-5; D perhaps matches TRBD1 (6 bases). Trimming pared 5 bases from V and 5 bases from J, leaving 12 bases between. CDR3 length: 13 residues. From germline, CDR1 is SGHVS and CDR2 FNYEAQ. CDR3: CASSPGQRETQYF. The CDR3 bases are TGTGCCAGCAGCCCGGGACAACGGGAGACCCAGTACTTC.

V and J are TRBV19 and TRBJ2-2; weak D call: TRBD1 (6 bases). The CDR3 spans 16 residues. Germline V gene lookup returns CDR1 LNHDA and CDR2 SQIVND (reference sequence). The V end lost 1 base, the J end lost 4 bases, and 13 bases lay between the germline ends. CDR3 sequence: CASSIVGEGGTGELFF. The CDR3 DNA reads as TGTGCCAGTAGTATAGTGGGGGAAGGGGGCACCGGGGAGCTGTTTTTT.

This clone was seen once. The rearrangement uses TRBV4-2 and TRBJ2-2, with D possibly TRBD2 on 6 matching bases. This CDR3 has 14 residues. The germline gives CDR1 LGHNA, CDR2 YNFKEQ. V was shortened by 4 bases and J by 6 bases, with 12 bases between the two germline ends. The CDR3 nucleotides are TGTGCCAGCAGCCGGGAGGTCGGGGCCGGGGAGCTGTTTTTT. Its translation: CASSREVGAGELFF.

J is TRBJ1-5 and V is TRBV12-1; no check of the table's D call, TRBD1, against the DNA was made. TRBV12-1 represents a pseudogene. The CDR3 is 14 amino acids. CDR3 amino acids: CASSLPANPRSQHF. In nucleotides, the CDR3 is TGTGCCAGCAGCCTCCCGGCTAATCCCAGGTCCCAGCATTTT.

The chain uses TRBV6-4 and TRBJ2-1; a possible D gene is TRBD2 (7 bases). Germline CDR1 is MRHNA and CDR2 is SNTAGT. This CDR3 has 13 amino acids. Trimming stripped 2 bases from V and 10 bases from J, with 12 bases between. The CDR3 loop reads CASSDRGAGEQFF. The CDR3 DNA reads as TGTGCCAGCAGTGACCGGGGGGCCGGGGAGCAGTTCTTC.

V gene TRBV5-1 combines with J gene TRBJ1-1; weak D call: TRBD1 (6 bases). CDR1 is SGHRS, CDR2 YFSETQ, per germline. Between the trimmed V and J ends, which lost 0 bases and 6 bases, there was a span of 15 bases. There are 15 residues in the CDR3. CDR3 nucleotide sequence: TGCGCCAGCAGCTTGGCCATTACAGGGTCGGCTGAAGCTTTCTTT. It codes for CASSLAITGSAEAFF.

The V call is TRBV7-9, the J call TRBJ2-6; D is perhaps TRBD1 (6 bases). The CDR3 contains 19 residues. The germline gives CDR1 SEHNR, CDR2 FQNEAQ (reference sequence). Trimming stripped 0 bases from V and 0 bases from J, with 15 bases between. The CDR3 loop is CASSLAGQRSSSGANVLTF. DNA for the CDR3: TGTGCCAGCAGCTTAGCTGGACAGCGGTCCAGCTCTGGGGCCAACGTCCTGACTTTC.

This CDR3 is CASSVGQNSPLHF. The DNA for the CDR3 is TGTGCCAGCAGCGTAGGACAGAATTCACCCCTCCACTTT. The chain links TRBV9 to TRBJ1-6; perhaps TRBD1 as D (5 bases). Trimming stripped 0 bases from V and 7 bases from J, with 5 bases between. The CDR3 extends over 13 amino acids. The germline V gene has CDR1 SGDLS and CDR2 YYNGEE.

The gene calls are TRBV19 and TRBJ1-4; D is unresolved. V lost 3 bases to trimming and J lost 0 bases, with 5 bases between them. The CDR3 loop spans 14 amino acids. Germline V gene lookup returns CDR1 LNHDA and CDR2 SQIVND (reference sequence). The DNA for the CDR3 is TGTGCCAGTAGTATCGGTTCAACTAATGAAAAACTGTTTTTT. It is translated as CASSIGSTNEKLFF.

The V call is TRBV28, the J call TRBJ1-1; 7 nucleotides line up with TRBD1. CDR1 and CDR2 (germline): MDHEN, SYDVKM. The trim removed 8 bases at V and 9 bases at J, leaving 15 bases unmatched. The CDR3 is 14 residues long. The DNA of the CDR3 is TGTGCCAGCGTGGACGGCCAATCGACAGGGCAAGCTTTCTTT. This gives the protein CASVDGQSTGQAFF.

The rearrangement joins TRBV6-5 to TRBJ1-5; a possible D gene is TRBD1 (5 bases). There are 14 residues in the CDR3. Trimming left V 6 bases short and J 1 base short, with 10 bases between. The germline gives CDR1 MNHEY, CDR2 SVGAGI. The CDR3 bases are TGTGCCAGCAGCGCCCGGGGGAGCAATCAGCCCCAGCATTTT. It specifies CASSARGSNQPQHF.

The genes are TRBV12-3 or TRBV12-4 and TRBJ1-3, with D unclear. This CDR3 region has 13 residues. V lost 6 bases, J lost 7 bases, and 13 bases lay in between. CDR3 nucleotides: TGTGCCAGCAGCCCCAGGAGGTTCAACACCATATATTTT. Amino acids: CASSPRRFNTIYF.

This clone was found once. CDR3 bases: TGTGCCACGCTACAGGGAGCGAACACCGGGGAGCTGTTTTTT. It is translated as CATLQGANTGELFF. The chain uses TRBV7-3 and TRBJ2-2, with TRBD1 as a possible D gene (6 bases). The CDR3 contains 14 residues. V lost 10 bases and J lost 0, with 12 bases in between. Per the germline V gene, CDR1 is SGHTA and CDR2 is FQGTGA.

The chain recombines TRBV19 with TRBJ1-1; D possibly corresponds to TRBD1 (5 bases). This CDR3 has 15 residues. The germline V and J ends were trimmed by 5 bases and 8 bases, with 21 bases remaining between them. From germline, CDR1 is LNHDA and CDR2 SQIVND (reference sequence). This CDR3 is CASSPAGEPQGEAFF. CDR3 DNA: TGTGCCAGTAGTCCTGCGGGGGAACCCCAAGGAGAAGCTTTCTTT.

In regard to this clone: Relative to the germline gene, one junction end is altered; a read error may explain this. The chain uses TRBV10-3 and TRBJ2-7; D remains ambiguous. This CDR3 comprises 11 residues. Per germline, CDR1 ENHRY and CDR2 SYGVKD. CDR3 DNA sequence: TGTGCCATCAGTGAGTCAAGTGGGCCCGTGTTC. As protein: CAISESSGPVF.

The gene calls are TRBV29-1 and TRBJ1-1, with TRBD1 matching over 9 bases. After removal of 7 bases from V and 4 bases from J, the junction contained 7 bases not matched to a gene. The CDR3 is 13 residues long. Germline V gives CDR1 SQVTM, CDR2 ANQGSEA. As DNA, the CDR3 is TGCAGCGCCGGGACAGGGCCTCCCACTGAAGCTTTCTTT. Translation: CSAGTGPPTEAFF.

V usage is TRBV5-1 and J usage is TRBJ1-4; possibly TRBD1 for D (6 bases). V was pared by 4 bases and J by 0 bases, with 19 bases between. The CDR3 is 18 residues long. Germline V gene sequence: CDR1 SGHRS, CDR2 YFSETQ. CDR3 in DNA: TGCGCCAGCAGCCCCACGACAGGTTTAACTGCAACTAATGAAAAACTGTTTTTT. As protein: CASSPTTGLTATNEKLFF.

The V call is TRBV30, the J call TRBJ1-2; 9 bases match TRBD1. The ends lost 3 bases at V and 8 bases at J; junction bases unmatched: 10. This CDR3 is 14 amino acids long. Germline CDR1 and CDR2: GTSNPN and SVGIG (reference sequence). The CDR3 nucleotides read TGTGCCTGGAGAGGGACAGGGTATGCGGGAGGCTACACCTTC. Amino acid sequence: CAWRGTGYAGGYTF. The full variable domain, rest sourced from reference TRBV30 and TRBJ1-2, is SQTIHQWPATLVQPVGSPLSLECTVEGTSNPNLYWYRQAAGRGLQLLFYSVGIGQISSEVPQNLSASRPQDRQFILSSKKLLLSDSGFYLCAWRGTGYAGGYTFGSGTRLTVV.

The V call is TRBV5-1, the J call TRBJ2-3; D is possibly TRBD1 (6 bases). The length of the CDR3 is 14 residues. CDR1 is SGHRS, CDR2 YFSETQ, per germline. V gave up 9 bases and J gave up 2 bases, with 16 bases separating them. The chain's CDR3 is CATSTGVNTDTQYF. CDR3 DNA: TGCGCCACTTCGACAGGAGTTAACACAGATACGCAGTATTTT.

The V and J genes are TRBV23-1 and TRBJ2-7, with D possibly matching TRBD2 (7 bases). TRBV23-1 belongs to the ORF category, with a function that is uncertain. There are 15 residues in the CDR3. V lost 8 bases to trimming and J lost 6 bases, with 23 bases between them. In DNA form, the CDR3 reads TGCGCCAGCCCACTCGGGGGGCTCCTGGCCCGCGAGCAGTACTTC. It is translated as CASPLGGLLAREQYF.

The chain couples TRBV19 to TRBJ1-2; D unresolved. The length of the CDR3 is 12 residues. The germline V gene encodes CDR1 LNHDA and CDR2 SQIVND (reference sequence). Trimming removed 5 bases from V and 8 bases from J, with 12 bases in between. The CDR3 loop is CASSWSLGGYTF. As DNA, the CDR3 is TGTGCCAGTAGTTGGAGCCTCGGGGGCTACACCTTC.

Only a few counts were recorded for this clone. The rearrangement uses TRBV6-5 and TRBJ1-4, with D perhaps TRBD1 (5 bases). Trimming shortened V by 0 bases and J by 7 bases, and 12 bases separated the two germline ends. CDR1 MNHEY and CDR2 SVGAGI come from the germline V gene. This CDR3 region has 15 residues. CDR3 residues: CASSYSGRGGEKLFF. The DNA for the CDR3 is TGTGCCAGCAGTTACTCGGGTAGGGGAGGTGAAAAACTGTTTTTT.